This paragraph covers one TCR beta chain sequence. Its antigen has not been determined. No base quality values were provided; no much bigger clone lies one nucleotide off. Collaborating institutions collected whole blood in K2EDTA tubes following their own protocols. For TCRbeta analysis, collaborators shipped samples as frozen whole blood, isolated PBMCs, or DNA extracted from either of those sample types. The data are from a study of blood T cell repertoires in COVID-19 (TCRdb year 2020). Some background on the complete study: Samples covering the acute and convalescent phases of COVID-19 were provided by collaborators in the United States, Italy and Spain. The material from the prospective study consisted of cDNA or gDNA derived from T cells, B-cell-depleted T cells, or PBMCs. The dataset comprised deeply sampled blood TCRbeta repertoires from subjects exposed to, actively infected with, or recovered from COVID-19. The repertoires were released in a freely available public database meant as a resource for research on the immune response to SARS-CoV-2. The samples were drawn from two sources: the first 160 participants of the ongoing ImmuneRACE study, and 950 to 1,500 subjects contributed by 6 global collaborators. The sample metadata nearly always contained a de-identified subject ID, COVID-19 status, age in years and sex. Where HLA class I and class II types were available, the types were taken from metadata supplied by the sample provider, not from assay-based typing.

Taken from the germline V gene, the CDR1 and CDR2 loops are ENHRY and SYGVKD. Trimming removed 4 bases from V and 4 bases from J; the gene matches leave 6 bases unexplained. From cysteine to phenylalanine, the CDR3 is 15 amino acids long. Just CDR3 DNA is preserved here, 45 bases in frame from base 1. Here is what the overall study found, with its caveats: Clinical and demographic metadata were provided uncurated, with the amount varying by source and participant.

The immunoSEQ Assay, a bias-controlled multiplex PCR, was used to amplify TCRbeta CDR3 regions from genomic DNA. Processing in the source paper ran as follows. Within the assay, amplification of reference gene primers was used to estimate how many nucleated cells each sample contained. To quantify the absolute abundance of each unique TCRbeta CDR3 rearrangement, sequence reads were collapsed and filtered. For each sample, productive Simpson clonality was calculated as the square root of Simpson's diversity index over productive rearrangements. In its TCRdb copy, this immuneACCESS table keeps in-frame sequences only and misses some clones. Where compared with another copy, unresolved V genes explain less than half of these, and the others have no known cause. From that table come the V and J calls and clone size; the DNA was used to work out D and trimming. The sample has 120,000 or so clones on record, about 72% of them singletons. The ten largest clones add up to under 10% of the sample.

This TCR derives from a woman in her sixties or seventies with acute or convalescent COVID-19. The rearrangement joined TRBV10-3 to TRBJ1-3, with 8 bases aligning to TRBD1. Sequencing was done on a sample of peripheral blood. At the DNA level, the sequence is TGTGCCATCAGTGCTGACAGGGGTTCAGGAAACACCATATATTTT. This yields the protein CAISADRGSGNTIYF.